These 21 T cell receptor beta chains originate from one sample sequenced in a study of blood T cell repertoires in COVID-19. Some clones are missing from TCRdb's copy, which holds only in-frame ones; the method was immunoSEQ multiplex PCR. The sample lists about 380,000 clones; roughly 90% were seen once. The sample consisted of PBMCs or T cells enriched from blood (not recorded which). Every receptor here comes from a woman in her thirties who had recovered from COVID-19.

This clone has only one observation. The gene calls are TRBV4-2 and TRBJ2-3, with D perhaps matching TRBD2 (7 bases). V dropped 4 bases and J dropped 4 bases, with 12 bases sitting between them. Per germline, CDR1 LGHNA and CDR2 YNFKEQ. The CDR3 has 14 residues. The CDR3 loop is CASSPKGGPDTQYF. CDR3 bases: TGTGCCAGCAGCCCCAAGGGGGGGCCAGATACGCAGTATTTT.

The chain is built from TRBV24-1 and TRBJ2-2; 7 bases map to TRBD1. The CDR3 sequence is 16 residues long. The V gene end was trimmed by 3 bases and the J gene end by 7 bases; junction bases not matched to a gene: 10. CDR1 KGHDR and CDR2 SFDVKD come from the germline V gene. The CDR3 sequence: CATSDRTGELGGELFF. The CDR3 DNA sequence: TGTGCCACCAGTGATCGAACAGGGGAATTAGGCGGGGAGCTGTTTTTT.

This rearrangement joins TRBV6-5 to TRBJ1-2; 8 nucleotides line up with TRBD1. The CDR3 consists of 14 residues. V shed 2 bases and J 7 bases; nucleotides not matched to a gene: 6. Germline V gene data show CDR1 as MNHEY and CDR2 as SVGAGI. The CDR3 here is CASSYRDRLFGYTF. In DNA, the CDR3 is TGTGCCAGCAGTTACAGGGACAGGCTGTTTGGCTACACCTTC.

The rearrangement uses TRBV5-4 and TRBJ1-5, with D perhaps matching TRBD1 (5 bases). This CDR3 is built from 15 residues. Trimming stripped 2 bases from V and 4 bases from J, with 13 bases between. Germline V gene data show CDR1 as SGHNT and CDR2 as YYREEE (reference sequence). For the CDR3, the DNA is TGTGCCAGCAGCTTATGGGGCGAAGTGAATCAGCCCCAGCATTTT. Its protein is CASSLWGEVNQPQHF.

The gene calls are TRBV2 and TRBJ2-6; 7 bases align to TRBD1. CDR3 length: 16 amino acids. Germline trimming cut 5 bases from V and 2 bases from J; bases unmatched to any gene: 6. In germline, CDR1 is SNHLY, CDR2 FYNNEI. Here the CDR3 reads CASSIQGSPGANVLTF. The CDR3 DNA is TGTGCCAGCAGTATACAGGGGTCACCTGGGGCCAACGTCCTGACTTTC.

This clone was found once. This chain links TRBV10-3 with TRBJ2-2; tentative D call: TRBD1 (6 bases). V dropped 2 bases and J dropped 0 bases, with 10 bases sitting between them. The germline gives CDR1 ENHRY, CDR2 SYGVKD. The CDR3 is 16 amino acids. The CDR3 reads CAISEPGHSNTGELFF. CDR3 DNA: TGTGCCATCAGTGAGCCGGGACATTCGAACACCGGGGAGCTGTTTTTT.

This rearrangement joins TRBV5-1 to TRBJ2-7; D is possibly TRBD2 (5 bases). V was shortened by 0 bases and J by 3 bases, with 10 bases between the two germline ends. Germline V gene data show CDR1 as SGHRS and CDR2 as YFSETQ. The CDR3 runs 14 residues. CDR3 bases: TGCGCCAGCAGCTTGGGGCTAGCTAGCTACGAGCAGTACTTC. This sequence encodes CASSLGLASYEQYF.

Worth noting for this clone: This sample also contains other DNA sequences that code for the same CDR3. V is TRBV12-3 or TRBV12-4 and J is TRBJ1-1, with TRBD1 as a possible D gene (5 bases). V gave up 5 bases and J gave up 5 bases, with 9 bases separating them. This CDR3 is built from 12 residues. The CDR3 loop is CASSPGGTEAFF. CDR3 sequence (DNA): TGTGCCAGCAGTCCCGGGGGGACTGAAGCTTTCTTT.

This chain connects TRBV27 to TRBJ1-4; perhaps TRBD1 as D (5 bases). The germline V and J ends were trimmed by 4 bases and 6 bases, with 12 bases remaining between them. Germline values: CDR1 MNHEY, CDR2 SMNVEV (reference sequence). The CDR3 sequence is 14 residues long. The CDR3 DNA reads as TGTGCCAGCAGTTCGGCAGGGATGTATGAAAAACTGTTTTTT. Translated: CASSSAGMYEKLFF.

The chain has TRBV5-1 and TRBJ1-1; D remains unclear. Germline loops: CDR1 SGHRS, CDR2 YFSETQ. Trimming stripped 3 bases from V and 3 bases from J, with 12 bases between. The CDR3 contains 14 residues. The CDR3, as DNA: TGCGCCAGCAGCTCTGGATCCGGAGACACTGAAGCTTTCTTT. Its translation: CASSSGSGDTEAFF.

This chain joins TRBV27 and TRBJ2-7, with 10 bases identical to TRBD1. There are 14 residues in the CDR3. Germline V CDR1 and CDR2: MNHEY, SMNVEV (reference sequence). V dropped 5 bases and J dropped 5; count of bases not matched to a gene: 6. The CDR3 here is CASSPWDRGHEQYF. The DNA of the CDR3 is TGTGCCAGCAGTCCATGGGACAGGGGCCACGAGCAGTACTTC.

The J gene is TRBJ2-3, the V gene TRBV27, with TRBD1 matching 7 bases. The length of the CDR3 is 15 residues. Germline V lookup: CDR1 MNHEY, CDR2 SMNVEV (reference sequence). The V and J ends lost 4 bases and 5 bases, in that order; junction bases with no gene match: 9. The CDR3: CASSYTRDREDTQYF. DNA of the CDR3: TGTGCCAGCAGTTACACCCGGGACAGAGAAGATACGCAGTATTTT.

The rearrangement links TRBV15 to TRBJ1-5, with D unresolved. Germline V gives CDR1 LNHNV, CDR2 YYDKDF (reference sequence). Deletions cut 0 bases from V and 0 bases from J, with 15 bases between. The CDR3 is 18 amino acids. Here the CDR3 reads CATSRDPPKTNSNQPQHF. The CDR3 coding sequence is TGTGCCACCAGCAGAGATCCACCCAAGACTAATAGCAATCAGCCCCAGCATTTT.

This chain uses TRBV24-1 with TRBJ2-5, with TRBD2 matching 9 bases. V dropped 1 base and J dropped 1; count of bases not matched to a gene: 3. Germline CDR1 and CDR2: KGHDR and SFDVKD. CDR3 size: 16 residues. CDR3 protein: CATSDFMRGGQETQYF. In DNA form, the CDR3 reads TGTGCCACCAGTGATTTCATGCGGGGGGGCCAAGAGACCCAGTACTTC.

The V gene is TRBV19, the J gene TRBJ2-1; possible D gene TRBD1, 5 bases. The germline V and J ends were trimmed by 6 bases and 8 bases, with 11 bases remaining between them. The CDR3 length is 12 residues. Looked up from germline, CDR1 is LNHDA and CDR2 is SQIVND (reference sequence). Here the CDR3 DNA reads TGTGCCAGTAGAACCAGGGTAGATGAGCAGTTCTTC. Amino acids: CASRTRVDEQFF.

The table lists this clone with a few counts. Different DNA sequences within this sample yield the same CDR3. Here the CDR3 DNA reads TGTGCCAGCAGTTTATCTGGGAGCTCCTACGAGCAGTACTTC. Amino acids: CASSLSGSSYEQYF. The chain couples TRBV27 to TRBJ2-7; D might be TRBD2 (5 bases). Trimming cost V 0 bases and J 0 bases, with 6 bases left between them. Germline assignment: CDR1 MNHEY and CDR2 SMNVEV (reference sequence). The CDR3 has 14 residues.

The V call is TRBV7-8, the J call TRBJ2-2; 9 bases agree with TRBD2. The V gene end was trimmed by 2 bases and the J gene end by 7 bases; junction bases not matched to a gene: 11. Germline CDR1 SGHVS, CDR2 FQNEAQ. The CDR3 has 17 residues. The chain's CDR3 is CASSLSSGGREYGELFF. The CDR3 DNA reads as TGTGCCAGCAGCTTAAGCTCAGGCGGGAGGGAGTACGGGGAGCTGTTTTTT.

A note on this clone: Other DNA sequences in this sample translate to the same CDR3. CDR3 in amino acids: CASSLAAGGTEAFF. CDR3 sequence (DNA): TGCGCCAGCAGCTTGGCCGCAGGGGGGACTGAAGCTTTCTTT. The chain joins TRBV5-1 to TRBJ1-1, with TRBD1 identical over 7 bases. Germline CDR1 reads SGHRS; CDR2 reads YFSETQ. The CDR3 is 14 amino acids. The trim removed 0 bases at V and 5 bases at J, leaving 4 bases unmatched.

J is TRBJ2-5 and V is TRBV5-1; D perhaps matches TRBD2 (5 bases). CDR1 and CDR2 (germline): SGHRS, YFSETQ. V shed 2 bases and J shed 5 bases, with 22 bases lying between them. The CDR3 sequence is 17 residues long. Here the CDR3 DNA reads TGCGCCAGCAGCTTTAACTCCGGACTCACCGTGGGGGAGACCCAGTACTTC. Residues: CASSFNSGLTVGETQYF.

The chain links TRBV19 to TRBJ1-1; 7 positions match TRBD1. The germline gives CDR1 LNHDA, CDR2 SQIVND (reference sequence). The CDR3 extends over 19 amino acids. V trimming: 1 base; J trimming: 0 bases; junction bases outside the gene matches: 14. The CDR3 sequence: CASSIAWAGGTSMNTEAFF. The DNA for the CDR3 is TGTGCCAGTAGTATAGCTTGGGCAGGGGGGACAAGTATGAACACTGAAGCTTTCTTT.

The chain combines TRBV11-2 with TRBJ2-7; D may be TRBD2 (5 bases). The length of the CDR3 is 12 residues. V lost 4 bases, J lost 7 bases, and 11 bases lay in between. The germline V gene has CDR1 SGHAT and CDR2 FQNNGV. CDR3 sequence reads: CASSSGSGEQYF. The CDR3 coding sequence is TGTGCCAGCAGCTCGGGATCTGGAGAGCAGTACTTC.